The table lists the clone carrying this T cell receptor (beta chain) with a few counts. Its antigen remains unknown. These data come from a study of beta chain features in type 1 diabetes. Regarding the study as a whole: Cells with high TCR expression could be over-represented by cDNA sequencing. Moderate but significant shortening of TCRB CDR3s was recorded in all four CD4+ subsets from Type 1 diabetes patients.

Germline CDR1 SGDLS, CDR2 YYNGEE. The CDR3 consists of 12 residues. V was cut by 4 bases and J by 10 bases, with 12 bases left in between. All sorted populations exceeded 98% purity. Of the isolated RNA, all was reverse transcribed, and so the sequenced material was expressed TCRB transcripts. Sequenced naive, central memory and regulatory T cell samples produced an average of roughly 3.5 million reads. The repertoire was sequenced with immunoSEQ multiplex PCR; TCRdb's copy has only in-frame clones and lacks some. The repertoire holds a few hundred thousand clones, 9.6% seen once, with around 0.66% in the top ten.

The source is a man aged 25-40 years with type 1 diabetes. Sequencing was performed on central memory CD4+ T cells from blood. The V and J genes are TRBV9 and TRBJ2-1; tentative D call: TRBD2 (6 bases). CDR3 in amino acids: CASSTRDSEQFF. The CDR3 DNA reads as TGTGCCAGCAGCACCCGGGACTCAGAGCAGTTCTTC.